This T cell receptor (beta chain) was sequenced in a study of blood T cell repertoires in COVID-19. Looking at the study overall: In each case, the material was cDNA or gDNA derived from T cells, B-cell-depleted T cells, or PBMCs.

TCRdb's copy holds only in-frame clones and misses some; the assay was immunoSEQ multiplex PCR. The repertoire holds a few hundred thousand clones, with 88% as singletons. Material: peripheral blood. The sequence came from a woman between 45 and 65 years old with COVID-19, enrolled during active disease.

This CDR3 reads CASSPQRGARTDTQYF. Written as DNA, the CDR3 is TGTGCCAGCAGTCCCCAGCGGGGGGCCCGCACAGATACGCAGTATTTT. V and J are TRBV27 and TRBJ2-3, with TRBD2 matching over 9 bases. Germline values: CDR1 MNHEY, CDR2 SMNVEV (reference sequence). The V segment lost 5 bases and the J segment 1 base; nucleotides outside the gene matches: 7. This CDR3 comprises 16 residues.